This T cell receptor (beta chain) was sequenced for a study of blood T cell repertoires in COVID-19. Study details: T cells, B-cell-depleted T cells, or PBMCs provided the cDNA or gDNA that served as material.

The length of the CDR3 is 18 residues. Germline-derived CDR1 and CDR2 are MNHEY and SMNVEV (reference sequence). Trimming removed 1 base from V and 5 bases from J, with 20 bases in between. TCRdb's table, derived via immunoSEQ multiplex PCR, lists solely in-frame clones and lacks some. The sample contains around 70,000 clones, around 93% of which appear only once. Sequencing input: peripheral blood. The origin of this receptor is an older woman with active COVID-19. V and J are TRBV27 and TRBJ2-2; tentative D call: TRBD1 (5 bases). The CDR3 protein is CASSLYPRATADTGELFF. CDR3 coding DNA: TGTGCCAGCAGTTTATACCCCAGGGCGACGGCGGATACCGGGGAGCTGTTTTTT.